Shown below are 32 T cell receptor beta chains from a single sample sequenced in a study of blood T cell repertoires in COVID-19 (dated by TCRdb to the early 2020s). The protocol used for the library was the immunoSEQ multiplex PCR assay. What TCRdb holds here is the immuneACCESS table cut down to in-frame rearrangements. Part of the clones is not present; checked against another copy, under half of the missing clones reflect an unresolved V gene, and the others are unexplained. Counted in this sample were roughly 60,000 clones; roughly 80% of them appeared once. The ten largest clonotypes hold 5.9% of the sample. Sequenced input: peripheral blood. The origin of the receptors is a human donor in a cohort sampled during active or convalescent COVID-19.

The rearrangement uses TRBV5-4 and TRBJ2-3; 8 nucleotides agree with TRBD2. Germline V gives CDR1 SGHNT, CDR2 YYREEE (reference sequence). With 2 bases clipped from V and 2 bases from J, the junction kept 7 bases outside the gene matches. This CDR3 is built from 16 residues. The CDR3 loop reads CASSFRLAGITDTQYF. CDR3 DNA sequence: TGTGCCAGCAGCTTTCGGCTAGCGGGCATCACAGATACGCAGTATTTT. Based on the CDR3 plus reference TRBV5-4 and TRBJ2-3, the full variable domain is ETGVTQSPTHLIKTRGQQVTLRCSSQSGHNTVSWYQQALGQGPQFIFQYYREEENGRGNFPPRFSGLQFPNYSSELNVNALELDDSALYLCASSFRLAGITDTQYFGPGTRLTVL.

The sample holds a few counts of this clone. CDR3 in DNA: TGTGCCAGCAGCCCTAGCGGGAGAAGGGATACGCAGTATTTT. Translation gives CASSPSGRRDTQYF. The chain combines TRBV6-2 or TRBV6-3 with TRBJ2-3, with 10 bases lining up with TRBD2. The germline CDR1 and CDR2 sequences are MNHEY and SVGEGT. V trimming: 6 bases; J trimming: 6 bases; junction bases outside the gene matches: 6. CDR3 length: 14 residues.

This clone was detected a few times. The chain joins TRBV5-6 to TRBJ2-3; D perhaps matches TRBD2 (5 bases). Trimming pared 0 bases from V and 4 bases from J, leaving 15 bases between. CDR1 and CDR2 (germline): SGHDT, YYEEEE. The CDR3 loop spans 16 amino acids. The CDR3 here is CASSLVRLTVPDTQYF. CDR3 coding DNA: TGTGCCAGCAGCTTGGTTCGACTAACCGTGCCAGATACGCAGTATTTT.

The genes are TRBV18 and TRBJ2-1; D might be TRBD1 (5 bases). Germline loops: CDR1 KGHSH, CDR2 LQKENI. The CDR3 runs 14 residues. The ends were cut back, 0 bases at V and 6 bases at J, with 9 bases in the middle. The DNA of the CDR3 is TGTGCCAGCTCACCACCCGGGCAGGGCAATGAGCAGTTCTTC. Amino acids: CASSPPGQGNEQFF.

This clone has only one observation. The chain employs TRBV7-9 and TRBJ1-4; weak D call: TRBD1 (5 bases). The CDR3 consists of 14 residues. V lost 10 bases and J 7 bases, leaving 19 bases between the germline ends. The germline gives CDR1 SEHNR, CDR2 FQNEAQ (reference sequence). The CDR3 reads CATEPPPGGEKLFF. DNA of the CDR3: TGTGCCACCGAACCCCCACCCGGGGGTGAAAAACTGTTTTTT. Drawing the rest from reference TRBV7-9 and TRBJ1-4, the complete variable domain is DTGVSQNPRHKITKRGQNVTFRCDPISEHNRLYWYRQTLGQGPEFLTYFQNEAQLEKSRLLSDRFSAERPKGSFSTLEIQRTEQGDSAMYLCATEPPPGGEKLFFGSGTQLSVL.

This chain uses TRBV5-6 with TRBJ2-3; 8 positions agree with TRBD2. Trimming removed 4 bases from V and 1 base from J; junction bases left unmatched: 5. CDR3 length: 15 residues. CDR1 and CDR2 (germline): SGHDT, YYEEEE. The CDR3: CASSPGGRGTDTQYF. The CDR3 region has the DNA TGTGCCAGCAGCCCGGGGGGGCGGGGCACAGATACGCAGTATTTT.

The gene calls are TRBV3-1 (or the pseudogene TRBV3-2) and TRBJ1-5, with 10 positions matching TRBD1. This CDR3 has 16 amino acids. Germline V gene data show CDR1 as LGHDT and CDR2 as YNNKEL (reference sequence). V gave up 4 bases and J gave up 1 base; unmatched junction bases: 4. CDR3 amino acids: CASSPTGGGSNQPQHF. The CDR3 DNA reads as TGTGCCAGCAGCCCGACAGGGGGCGGGAGCAATCAGCCCCAGCATTTT.

The J gene is TRBJ2-3, the V gene TRBV7-2; TRBD2 aligns across 8 bases. Germline CDR1 reads SGHTA; CDR2 reads FQGNSA. V dropped 5 bases and J dropped 6; count of bases not matched to a gene: 10. The CDR3 loop spans 15 amino acids. This chain's CDR3 is CASSPSGGRLDTQYF. CDR3 in DNA: TGTGCCAGCAGCCCCTCGGGGGGGAGGTTGGATACGCAGTATTTT.

V and J are TRBV4-1 and TRBJ1-5, with 10 bases lining up with TRBD1. The CDR3 is made up of 17 amino acids. The J segment lost 6 bases and the V segment lost 0 bases, leaving 8 bases of the junction unmatched. Germline V gene data show CDR1 as MGHRA and CDR2 as YSYEKL. CDR3 nucleotide sequence: TGCGCCAGCAGCCAAGAGGGGGGACAGGGGATGGGTCAGCCCCAGCATTTT. This translates into CASSQEGGQGMGQPQHF.

The chain is built from TRBV6-2 or TRBV6-3 and TRBJ2-3; 13 bases align to TRBD2. The germline V gene encodes CDR1 MNHEY and CDR2 SVGEGT. J lost 4 bases, V lost 6 bases, and 4 bases had no gene match. The CDR3 is made up of 15 amino acids. The CDR3 DNA is TGTGCCAGCAGCCGACTAGCGGGGGGACCAGATACGCAGTATTTT. This codes for CASSRLAGGPDTQYF.

The chain employs TRBV25-1 and TRBJ2-5, with 8 positions matching TRBD2. Germline values: CDR1 MGHDK, CDR2 SYGVNS. The CDR3 contains 13 residues. V lost 4 bases to trimming and J lost 4 bases; unmatched junction nucleotides: 2. CDR3 DNA: TGTGCCAGCAGTGGGGGACTAGGAGAGACCCAGTACTTC. Translation: CASSGGLGETQYF.

The rearrangement links TRBV2 to TRBJ2-3; 8 bases are shared with TRBD1. From germline, CDR1 is SNHLY and CDR2 FYNNEI. V was pared by 5 bases and J by 4 bases, with 5 bases of the junction left unmatched. The CDR3 runs 14 residues. For the CDR3, the DNA is TGTGCCAGCAGTCGGACAGGGTATGCAGATACGCAGTATTTT. This sequence encodes CASSRTGYADTQYF.

The genes are TRBV12-5 and TRBJ2-3, with 12 bases lining up with TRBD2. Looked up from germline, CDR1 is LGHNT and CDR2 is FRNRAP. This CDR3 spans 15 amino acids. Trimming removed 6 bases from V and 3 bases from J; junction bases left unmatched: 4. CDR3 amino acids: CASGASGGVTDTQYF. CDR3 in DNA: TGTGCTAGTGGAGCTAGCGGGGGGGTTACAGATACGCAGTATTTT.

V usage is TRBV19 and J usage is TRBJ1-1; 9 bases map to TRBD1. Losses at the gene ends were 5 bases for V and 5 bases for J; bases not matched to a gene: 9. The CDR3 is made up of 15 amino acids. From germline, CDR1 is LNHDA and CDR2 SQIVND (reference sequence). The CDR3 DNA follows: TGTGCCAGTAGTGCACAAACAGGGGGCAAGACTGAAGCTTTCTTT. Its protein product is CASSAQTGGKTEAFF.

In this sample, this clone turned up once. This chain uses TRBV19 with TRBJ1-2; D remains ambiguous. CDR3 length: 16 amino acids. Germline V CDR1 and CDR2: LNHDA, SQIVND (reference sequence). V dropped 4 bases and J dropped 3 bases, with 18 bases sitting between them. DNA for the CDR3: TGTGCCAGTAGTAAAACCGAAAAGAGGATGCACTATGGCTACACCTTC. It codes for CASSKTEKRMHYGYTF.

The chain has TRBV27 and TRBJ2-7, with 9 bases matching TRBD1. J lost 3 bases, V lost 6 bases, and 9 bases had no gene match. CDR1 is MNHEY, CDR2 SMNVEV, per germline (reference sequence). This CDR3 is built from 15 residues. The CDR3 DNA follows: TGTGCCAGCAGGAACCGGGACAGGGAGGACTACGAGCAGTACTTC. This sequence encodes CASRNRDREDYEQYF.

The rearrangement joins TRBV7-8 to TRBJ2-1, with 8 nucleotides matching TRBD1. With 0 bases clipped from V and 8 bases from J, the junction kept 3 bases outside the gene matches. CDR1 is SGHVS, CDR2 FQNEAQ, per germline. The CDR3 loop spans 14 amino acids. The CDR3 coding sequence is TGTGCCAGCAGCTTAGCTAACAGGGGGGATGAGCAGTTCTTC. Its translation is CASSLANRGDEQFF. Variable domain in full (rest from reference TRBV7-8 and TRBJ2-1): GAGVSQSPRYKVAKRGQDVALRCDPISGHVSLFWYQQALGQGPEFLTYFQNEAQLDKSGLPSDRFFAERPEGSVSTLKIQRTQQEDSAVYLCASSLANRGDEQFFGPGTRLTVL.

The chain carries TRBV2 and TRBJ2-7; D unclear. Germline CDR1 and CDR2: SNHLY and FYNNEI. The CDR3 sequence is 12 residues long. The germline V and J ends were trimmed by 5 bases and 6 bases, with 11 bases remaining between them. The CDR3: CASSRKLVEQYF. The CDR3 nucleotides are TGTGCCAGCAGTAGAAAGTTAGTCGAGCAGTACTTC.

The gene calls are TRBV7-2 and TRBJ2-3, with TRBD2 matching over 7 bases. The V gene end was trimmed by 6 bases and the J gene end by 0 bases; junction bases not matched to a gene: 3. Germline lookup yields CDR1 SGHTA and CDR2 FQGNSA. The CDR3 is made up of 14 amino acids. CDR3 loop: CASREGGSTDTQYF. Written as DNA, the CDR3 is TGTGCCAGCAGGGAGGGAGGGAGCACAGATACGCAGTATTTT.

This clone was seen once. The chain employs TRBV5-4 and TRBJ1-5; 10 bases fit TRBD1. In germline, CDR1 is SGHNT, CDR2 YYREEE (reference sequence). CDR3 length equals 15 residues. The V gene end was trimmed by 0 bases and the J gene end by 6 bases; junction bases not matched to a gene: 3. The CDR3 coding sequence is TGTGCCAGCAGCTTGGGACAGGGGGCGGGTCAGCCCCAGCATTTT. Encoded protein: CASSLGQGAGQPQHF.

This clone showed up just a few times. The CDR3 nucleotides are TGCGCCAGCAGCTTCGGGACAGTCGGGGAGACCCAGTACTTC. Its protein is CASSFGTVGETQYF. The chain combines TRBV4-3 with TRBJ2-5, with 7 bases matching TRBD1. With 5 bases clipped from V and 5 bases from J, the junction kept 8 bases outside the gene matches. Germline V lookup: CDR1 LGHNA, CDR2 YSLEER. The CDR3 runs 14 residues.

The chain uses TRBV4-3 and TRBJ2-7, with TRBD1 matching over 9 bases. CDR1 LGHNA and CDR2 YSLEER come from the germline V gene. The CDR3 has 15 amino acids. The trim removed 1 base at V and 4 bases at J, leaving 5 bases unmatched. The CDR3 coding sequence is TGCGCCAGCAGCCAAGGGACGGGACAGGGATACGAGCAGTACTTC. It yields the protein CASSQGTGQGYEQYF.

This clone turned up a few times. V is TRBV11-2 and J is TRBJ2-7; TRBD1 matches 7 bases. V shed 5 bases and J 3 bases; nucleotides not matched to a gene: 4. This CDR3 region has 13 residues. Germline CDR1 SGHAT, CDR2 FQNNGV. CDR3 coding DNA: TGTGCCAGCAGCACCCGGACAGGCTACGAGCAGTACTTC. This sequence encodes CASSTRTGYEQYF.

The chain is built from TRBV27 and TRBJ2-7; TRBD1 matches 9 bases. J lost 7 bases, V lost 5 bases, and 9 bases had no gene match. Germline CDR1 and CDR2: MNHEY and SMNVEV (reference sequence). This CDR3 comprises 14 residues. The CDR3 protein is CASSVTGGAGEQYF. The CDR3 DNA follows: TGTGCCAGCAGTGTCACAGGGGGCGCGGGGGAGCAGTACTTC.

This rearrangement joins TRBV19 to TRBJ2-6; TRBD1 might be the D (5 bases). CDR1 and CDR2 from the germline V gene are LNHDA and SQIVND (reference sequence). The CDR3 is 16 residues long. The germline V and J ends were trimmed by 6 bases and 0 bases, with 12 bases remaining between them. CDR3: CASRDSAFSGANVLTF. For the CDR3, the DNA is TGTGCCAGTAGAGACAGCGCTTTCTCTGGGGCCAACGTCCTGACTTTC.

The table lists this clone with a few counts. This sequence joins TRBV13 and TRBJ2-7; maybe TRBD1 (6 bases). With 1 base removed from V and 1 base from J, the gap between germline ends came to 14 bases. This CDR3 is 16 amino acids long. The germline V gene encodes CDR1 PRHDT and CDR2 FYEKMQ (reference sequence). The CDR3 protein is CASSLEGGRKSYEQYF. The CDR3 DNA sequence: TGTGCCAGCAGCTTAGAAGGGGGTAGGAAGTCCTACGAGCAGTACTTC. Drawing the rest from reference TRBV13 and TRBJ2-7, the complete variable domain is AAGVIQSPRHLIKEKRETATLKCYPIPRHDTVYWYQQGPGQDPQFLISFYEKMQSDKGSIPDRFSAQQFSDYHSELNMSSLELGDSALYFCASSLEGGRKSYEQYFGPGTRLTVT.

The genes are TRBV6-5 and TRBJ2-3, with unresolved D. The CDR3 loop spans 13 amino acids. Looked up from germline, CDR1 is MNHEY and CDR2 is SVGAGI. V was clipped by 5 bases and J by 3 bases, with 9 bases between them. The CDR3 loop reads CASSPPGTDTQYF. CDR3 DNA sequence: TGTGCCAGCAGTCCCCCCGGGACAGATACGCAGTATTTT.

The chain is built from TRBV18 and TRBJ1-1; 7 nucleotides match TRBD1. Germline CDR1 reads KGHSH; CDR2 reads LQKENI. The CDR3 spans 13 residues. V shed 3 bases, J shed 4 bases, and the junction held 2 bases outside the gene matches. In DNA, the CDR3 is TGTGCCAGCTCACCCACAGGGGCCACTGAAGCTTTCTTT. Its translation: CASSPTGATEAFF.

The rearrangement links TRBV6-5 to TRBJ2-7, with TRBD1 identical over 8 bases. Unmatched junction bases numbered 6, after V lost 0 bases and J lost 2 bases. Per the germline V gene, CDR1 is MNHEY and CDR2 is SVGAGI. CDR3 length equals 16 residues. CDR3 protein: CASSYSPGGGPYEQYF. The CDR3 nucleotides read TGTGCCAGCAGTTACTCTCCAGGGGGCGGCCCCTACGAGCAGTACTTC.

The chain joins TRBV4-1 to TRBJ1-5, with 9 positions matching TRBD1. Germline loops: CDR1 MGHRA, CDR2 YSYEKL. The junction had 14 bases not matched to a gene; V was cut back by 1 base and J by 7 bases. The CDR3 loop spans 18 amino acids. The CDR3 spells CASSQGSLLRDRAQPQHF. CDR3 sequence (DNA): TGCGCCAGCAGCCAAGGAAGCCTGCTCCGGGACAGGGCCCAGCCCCAGCATTTT.

The rearrangement uses TRBV2 and TRBJ2-7, with 10 bases matching TRBD1. The CDR3 loop spans 14 amino acids. V was pared by 5 bases and J by 2 bases, with 3 bases of the junction left unmatched. Germline V lookup: CDR1 SNHLY, CDR2 FYNNEI. The DNA of the CDR3 is TGTGCCAGCAGTATGGGACAGGGGACCTACGAGCAGTACTTC. As protein: CASSMGQGTYEQYF.

This chain connects TRBV7-9 to TRBJ2-7; D gene uncertain. This CDR3 spans 14 amino acids. CDR1 SEHNR and CDR2 FQNEAQ come from the germline V gene (reference sequence). V dropped 5 bases and J dropped 0 bases, with 11 bases sitting between them. This CDR3 is CASSPLEDSYEQYF. In nucleotides, the CDR3 is TGTGCCAGCAGCCCCCTCGAGGACTCCTACGAGCAGTACTTC.